Listed here are 26 T cell receptor beta chains from one sample, sequenced in a study of CD8+ T cells in alopecia areata. RNA extraction was followed by reverse transcription into cDNA, which acted as the sequencing template. TCRdb keeps only in-frame clones here, not all; method: immunoSEQ multiplex PCR. The sample shows some 100,000 clones, roughly 60% of them seen only once. The sample's treatment: oral pan-JAK inhibitor, 5-10 mg twice daily. Source: CD8+ T cells sorted from blood, taken at week 4, from a patient treated with tofacitinib. The receptors here all came from a human donor with alopecia areata.

V is TRBV9 and J is TRBJ2-6; 8 nucleotides agree with TRBD1. This CDR3 is built from 17 residues. Trimming removed 2 bases from V and 9 bases from J; junction bases left unmatched: 13. Germline CDR1 SGDLS, CDR2 YYNGEE. Here the CDR3 DNA reads TGTGCCAGCAGCGTCGGACAAGACAGGGGCCCTGGCAACGTCCTGACTTTC. This encodes CASSVGQDRGPGNVLTF.

The chain links TRBV27 to TRBJ1-1; 7 bases map to TRBD1. The J segment lost 6 bases and the V segment lost 5 bases, leaving 9 bases of the junction unmatched. The CDR3 runs 14 residues. Germline CDR1 MNHEY, CDR2 SMNVEV (reference sequence). The CDR3 DNA sequence: TGTGCCAGCAGTCTCGGGACAGCTTTCGCTGAAGCTTTCTTT. This translates into CASSLGTAFAEAFF.

The chain has TRBV19 and TRBJ1-5; D remains ambiguous. Looked up from germline, CDR1 is LNHDA and CDR2 is SQIVND (reference sequence). This CDR3 has 14 residues. Deletions cut 3 bases from V and 6 bases from J, with 12 bases between. Written as DNA, the CDR3 is TGTGCCAGTAGTATGGTCAGGCGGAGTCAGCCCCAGCATTTT. Translation gives CASSMVRRSQPQHF.

The chain recombines TRBV9 with TRBJ2-7; D may be TRBD1 or TRBD2 (6 bases each). Trimming removed 4 bases at V and 5 bases at J, with 16 bases between. Per the germline V gene, CDR1 is SGDLS and CDR2 is YYNGEE. The CDR3 sequence is 14 residues long. In DNA, the CDR3 is TGTGCCAGCAGCCTAGAGGGGGGCACCGACGAGCAGTACTTC. Encoded protein: CASSLEGGTDEQYF.

The V gene is TRBV27, the J gene TRBJ2-6; D ambiguous. Germline V gives CDR1 MNHEY, CDR2 SMNVEV (reference sequence). V lost 4 bases and J 3 bases, leaving 10 bases between the germline ends. This CDR3 has 15 residues. CDR3 in DNA: TGTGCCAGCAGTTCCGACCCTAATGGGGCCAACGTCCTGACTTTC. It encodes CASSSDPNGANVLTF.

The chain is built from TRBV30 and TRBJ2-5; 7 nucleotides line up with TRBD2. Germline-derived CDR1 and CDR2 are GTSNPN and SVGIG (reference sequence). The CDR3 has 14 amino acids. V lost 8 bases, J lost 5 bases, and 14 bases stayed unmatched. CDR3: CALLLVGEGETQYF. In DNA form, the CDR3 reads TGTGCCCTTTTGCTCGTAGGGGAGGGGGAGACCCAGTACTTC.

In DNA form, the CDR3 reads TGCAGCGTTGAAGCCGGACAGGGCACTGAAGCTTTCTTT. It codes for CSVEAGQGTEAFF. The V call is TRBV29-1, the J call TRBJ1-1; 8 bases are a match to TRBD1. V was pared by 1 base and J by 4 bases, with 2 bases of the junction left unmatched. This CDR3 has 13 residues. CDR1 is SQVTM and CDR2 is ANQGSEA in the germline V gene. The whole variable domain, filled in from reference TRBV29-1 and TRBJ1-1, reads SAVISQKPSRDICQRGTSLTIQCQVDSQVTMMFWYRQQPGQSLTLIATANQGSEATYESGFVIDKFPISRPNLTFSTLTVSNMSPEDSSIYLCSVEAGQGTEAFFGQGTRLTVV.

The rearrangement uses TRBV6-1 and TRBJ2-7; D is possibly TRBD1 (6 bases). The CDR3 has 13 amino acids. V lost 9 bases and J 0 bases, leaving 12 bases between the germline ends. Germline CDR1 MNHNS, CDR2 SASEGT. CDR3 sequence: CASGQTPSYEQYF. The CDR3, as DNA: TGTGCCAGTGGACAGACGCCCTCCTACGAGCAGTACTTC.

The chain uses TRBV2 and TRBJ2-7; D not resolved. V lost 2 bases to trimming and J lost 3 bases, with 5 bases between them. From germline, CDR1 is SNHLY and CDR2 FYNNEI. The CDR3 spans 12 residues. CDR3 region: CASSERSYEQYF. The DNA for the CDR3 is TGTGCCAGCAGTGAACGCAGCTACGAGCAGTACTTC.

This chain joins TRBV2 and TRBJ1-2, with 7 bases aligning to TRBD1. This CDR3 is 13 amino acids long. Germline V gene lookup returns CDR1 SNHLY and CDR2 FYNNEI. Trimming removed 8 bases from V and 5 bases from J; junction bases left unmatched: 8. CDR3 in amino acids: CASPTGATYGYTF. The DNA of the CDR3 is TGTGCCAGCCCTACAGGGGCGACGTATGGCTACACCTTC.

The genes are TRBV29-1 and TRBJ2-7; no definite D call. Trimming shortened V by 1 base and J by 0 bases, and 10 bases separated the two germline ends. The germline V gene encodes CDR1 SQVTM and CDR2 ANQGSEA. The CDR3 sequence is 14 residues long. The CDR3 DNA is TGCAGCGTTGAAGGCGGCATCAACTCCTACGAGCAGTACTTC. This gives the protein CSVEGGINSYEQYF.

The chain combines TRBV29-1 with TRBJ2-7; D possibly corresponds to TRBD2 (8 bases). CDR1 and CDR2 from the germline V gene are SQVTM and ANQGSEA. CDR3 size: 13 residues. The V end was cut by 7 bases, the J end by 1 base, with 14 bases between. The DNA of the CDR3 is TGCAGCGCGGGAGGGGGACAGTCCTACGAGCAGTACTTC. Translation: CSAGGGQSYEQYF.

This clone was recorded a few times. The chain employs TRBV30 and TRBJ2-3; either TRBD1 or TRBD2 may supply D (5 bases each). Germline V gene lookup returns CDR1 GTSNPN and CDR2 SVGIG (reference sequence). The CDR3 contains 15 residues. Trimming cost V 1 base and J 0 bases, with 11 bases left between them. In DNA, the CDR3 is TGTGCCTGGAGTGCGACGGGGCTTAGCACAGATACGCAGTATTTT. Its protein product is CAWSATGLSTDTQYF.

This chain connects TRBV7-9 to TRBJ2-1; a weak D match, TRBD2 (5 bases). Trimming took off 5 bases at V and 0 bases at J, with 11 bases between the two ends. This CDR3 is built from 15 residues. The germline CDR1 and CDR2 sequences are SEHNR and FQNEAQ (reference sequence). The CDR3 nucleotides read TGTGCCAGCAGCCCCCCGGGGAGCTCCTACAATGAGCAGTTCTTC. The encoded protein is CASSPPGSSYNEQFF.

This clone was observed a handful of times. V and J are TRBV30 and TRBJ2-5, with 11 bases that match TRBD1. CDR1 and CDR2 from the germline V gene are GTSNPN and SVGIG (reference sequence). The CDR3 loop spans 16 amino acids. V was pared by 0 bases and J by 1 base, with 4 bases of the junction left unmatched. The CDR3 loop is CAWSVLGTGGQETQYF. Written as DNA, the CDR3 is TGTGCCTGGAGTGTACTAGGGACAGGGGGCCAAGAGACCCAGTACTTC.

This sequence joins TRBV30 and TRBJ1-1; the D gene is possibly TRBD1 (5 bases). From germline, CDR1 is GTSNPN and CDR2 SVGIG (reference sequence). Deletions cut 5 bases from V and 2 bases from J, with 6 bases between. The CDR3 is 11 residues long. CDR3 DNA sequence: TGTGCCTGGGACAGCAACACTGAAGCTTTCTTT. Its protein is CAWDSNTEAFF.

The chain joins TRBV10-3 to TRBJ2-7, with 11 bases fitting TRBD1. The V gene end was trimmed by 6 bases and the J gene end by 6 bases; junction bases not matched to a gene: 4. The CDR3 is 13 amino acids. Germline loops: CDR1 ENHRY, CDR2 SYGVKD. CDR3 in DNA: TGTGCCATCAGGGACAGGGGGCTAAGCGAGCAGTACTTC. It codes for CAIRDRGLSEQYF.

The chain joins TRBV18 to TRBJ2-7; tentative D call: TRBD2 (6 bases). The CDR3 extends over 16 amino acids. Deletions cut 3 bases from V and 0 bases from J, with 15 bases between. Germline CDR1 and CDR2: KGHSH and LQKENI. The CDR3 region has the DNA TGTGCCAGCTCACCCCCCGTGGAGGGCGGCTCCTACGAGCAGTACTTC. Residues: CASSPPVEGGSYEQYF.

J is TRBJ1-5 and V is TRBV28; tentative D call: TRBD1 (5 bases). V dropped 5 bases and J dropped 4 bases, with 6 bases sitting between them. This CDR3 region has 12 residues. Germline values: CDR1 MDHEN, CDR2 SYDVKM. CDR3 in DNA: TGTGCCAGCAGTGGGGGGAATCAGCCCCAGCATTTT. It encodes CASSGGNQPQHF.

The chain recombines TRBV11-2 with TRBJ2-7; D is ambiguous. This CDR3 spans 13 amino acids. V was pared by 1 base and J by 2 bases, with 6 bases between. Per the germline V gene, CDR1 is SGHAT and CDR2 is FQNNGV. CDR3 sequence reads: CASSLGGPYEQYF. For the CDR3, the DNA is TGTGCCAGCAGCTTAGGGGGTCCCTACGAGCAGTACTTC.

This sequence joins TRBV4-1 and TRBJ2-7; perhaps TRBD2 as D (6 bases). Germline V gene sequence: CDR1 MGHRA, CDR2 YSYEKL. This CDR3 contains 16 residues. V was cut by 2 bases and J by 0 bases, with 14 bases left in between. The CDR3 spells CASSQTSGVFSYEQYF. The CDR3 DNA follows: TGCGCCAGCAGCCAAACCTCGGGAGTTTTCTCCTACGAGCAGTACTTC.

Remarks on this clone: Other DNA sequences in this sample translate to the same CDR3. This chain joins TRBV30 and TRBJ2-1; D is perhaps TRBD1 (5 bases). The V end was cut by 1 base, the J end by 9 bases, with 7 bases between. Germline CDR1 reads GTSNPN; CDR2 reads SVGIG (reference sequence). CDR3 size: 11 residues. CDR3 DNA: TGTGCCTGGAGTGCAGGGTCTGAGCAGTTCTTC. It specifies CAWSAGSEQFF.

The chain recombines TRBV7-2 with TRBJ2-1, with D perhaps TRBD2 (6 bases). Germline assignment: CDR1 SGHTA and CDR2 FQGNSA. V lost 3 bases and J lost 8, with 17 bases in between. This CDR3 is built from 15 residues. The CDR3 coding sequence is TGTGCCAGCAGCTTTCGGGGGACCCTTAGGGATGAGCAGTTCTTC. This gives the protein CASSFRGTLRDEQFF.

The rearrangement uses TRBV6-6 and TRBJ2-7; D might be TRBD2 (6 bases). V lost 11 bases and J lost 2, with 22 bases in between. Per the germline V gene, CDR1 is MNHNY and CDR2 is SVGAGI (reference sequence). This CDR3 region has 15 residues. The CDR3: CAAGDAAGHTYEQYF. The CDR3, as DNA: TGTGCCGCCGGGGATGCAGCGGGTCATACCTACGAGCAGTACTTC.

V is TRBV25-1 and J is TRBJ2-1; perhaps TRBD1 as D (5 bases). The CDR3 is made up of 12 amino acids. V lost 6 bases and J 6 bases, leaving 9 bases between the germline ends. In germline, CDR1 is MGHDK, CDR2 SYGVNS. CDR3 loop: CASRTAPNEQFF. The CDR3 DNA follows: TGTGCCAGCAGGACAGCCCCCAATGAGCAGTTCTTC. Combining the CDR3 with reference TRBV25-1 and TRBJ2-1 gives the whole variable domain EADIYQTPRYLVIGTGKKITLECSQTMGHDKMYWYQQDPGMELHLIHYSYGVNSTEKGDLSSESTVSRIRTEHFPLTLESARPSHTSQYLCASRTAPNEQFFGPGTRLTVL.

The chain has TRBV7-9 and TRBJ2-4; D perhaps matches TRBD1 (6 bases). V was cut by 1 base and J by 12 bases, with 10 bases left in between. The CDR3 has 12 residues. Germline V gene lookup returns CDR1 SEHNR and CDR2 FQNEAQ (reference sequence). The CDR3, as DNA: TGTGCCAGCAGCTTAGGGCAGGGGTATCAGTACTTC. Translating it yields CASSLGQGYQYF.